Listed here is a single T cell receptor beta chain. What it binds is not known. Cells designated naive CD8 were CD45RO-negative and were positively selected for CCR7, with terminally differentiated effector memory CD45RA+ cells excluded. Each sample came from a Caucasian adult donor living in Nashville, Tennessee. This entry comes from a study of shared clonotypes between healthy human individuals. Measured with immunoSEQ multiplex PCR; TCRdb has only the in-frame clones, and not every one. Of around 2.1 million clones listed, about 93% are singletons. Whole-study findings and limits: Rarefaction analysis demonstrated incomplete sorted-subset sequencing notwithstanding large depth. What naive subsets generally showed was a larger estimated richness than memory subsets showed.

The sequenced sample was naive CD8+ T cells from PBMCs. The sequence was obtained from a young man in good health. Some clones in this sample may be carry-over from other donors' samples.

In DNA, the CDR3 is TGTGCCAGCAGTCCTCCCTACCGGAACACCGGGGAGCTGTTTTTT. It translates to CASSPPYRNTGELFF. The gene calls are TRBV28 and TRBJ2-2; D uncertain. This CDR3 is 15 amino acids long. Germline V gene sequence: CDR1 MDHEN, CDR2 SYDVKM. Trimming removed 5 bases from V and 1 base from J, with 11 bases in between.